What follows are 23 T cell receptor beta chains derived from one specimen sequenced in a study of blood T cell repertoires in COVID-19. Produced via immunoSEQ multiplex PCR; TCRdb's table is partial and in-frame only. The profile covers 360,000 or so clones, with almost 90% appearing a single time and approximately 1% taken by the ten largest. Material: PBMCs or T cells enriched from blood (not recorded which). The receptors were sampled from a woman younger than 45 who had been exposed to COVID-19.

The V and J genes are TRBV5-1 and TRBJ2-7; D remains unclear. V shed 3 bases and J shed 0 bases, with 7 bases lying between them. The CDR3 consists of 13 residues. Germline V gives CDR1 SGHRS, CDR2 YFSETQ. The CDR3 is CASSYRSSYEQYF. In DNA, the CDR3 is TGCGCCAGCAGCTACAGAAGCTCCTACGAGCAGTACTTC.

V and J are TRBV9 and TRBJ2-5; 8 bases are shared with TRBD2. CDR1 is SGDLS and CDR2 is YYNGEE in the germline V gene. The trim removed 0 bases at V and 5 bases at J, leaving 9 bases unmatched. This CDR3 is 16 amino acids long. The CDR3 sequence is CASSVAWGSGTETQYF. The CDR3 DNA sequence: TGTGCCAGCAGCGTAGCCTGGGGTAGCGGGACGGAGACCCAGTACTTC.

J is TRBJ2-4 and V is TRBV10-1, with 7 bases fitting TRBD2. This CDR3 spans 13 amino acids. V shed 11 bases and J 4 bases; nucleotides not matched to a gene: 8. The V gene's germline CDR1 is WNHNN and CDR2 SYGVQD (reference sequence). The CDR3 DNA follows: TGCGCCGACCGACCCGGGGGGAAAAACATTCAGTACTTC. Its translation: CADRPGGKNIQYF.

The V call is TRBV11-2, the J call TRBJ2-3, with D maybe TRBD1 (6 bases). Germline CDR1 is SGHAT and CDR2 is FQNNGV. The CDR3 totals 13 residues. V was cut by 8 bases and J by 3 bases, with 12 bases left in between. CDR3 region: CASLATGTDTQYF. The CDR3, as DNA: TGTGCCAGCTTAGCCACAGGGACAGATACGCAGTATTTT. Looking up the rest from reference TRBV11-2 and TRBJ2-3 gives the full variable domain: EAGVAQSPRYKIIEKRQSVAFWCNPISGHATLYWYQQILGQGPKLLIQFQNNGVVDDSQLPKDRFSAERLKGVDSTLKIQPAKLEDSAVYLCASLATGTDTQYFGPGTRLTVL.

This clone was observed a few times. CDR3 residues: CASHNQGTGNTIYF. The CDR3 DNA follows: TGTGCCAGTCATAATCAGGGTACTGGAAACACCATATATTTT. This rearrangement joins TRBV19 to TRBJ1-3; possibly TRBD1 for D (5 bases). V gave up 8 bases and J gave up 2 bases, with 13 bases separating them. In germline, CDR1 is LNHDA, CDR2 SQIVND (reference sequence). The CDR3 has 14 amino acids.

The CDR3 spells CASSAAEYQGALYGYTF. In DNA, the CDR3 is TGTGCCAGCAGCGCCGCCGAGTATCAGGGGGCCCTTTATGGCTACACCTTC. The chain uses TRBV5-6 and TRBJ1-2, with 8 bases fitting TRBD1. CDR1 is SGHDT, CDR2 YYEEEE, per germline. The CDR3 runs 17 residues. The trim removed 4 bases at V and 5 bases at J, leaving 16 bases unmatched.

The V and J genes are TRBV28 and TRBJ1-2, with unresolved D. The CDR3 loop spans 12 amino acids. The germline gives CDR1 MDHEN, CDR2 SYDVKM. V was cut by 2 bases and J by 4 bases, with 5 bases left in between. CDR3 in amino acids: CASSLTVYGYTF. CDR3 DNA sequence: TGTGCCAGCAGTTTAACGGTCTATGGCTACACCTTC.

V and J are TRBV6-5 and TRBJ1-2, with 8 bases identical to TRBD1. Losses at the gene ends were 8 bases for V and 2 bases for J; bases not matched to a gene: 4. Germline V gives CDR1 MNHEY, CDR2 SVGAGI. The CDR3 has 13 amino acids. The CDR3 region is CASCYRGNYGYTF. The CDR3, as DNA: TGTGCCAGCTGCTACAGGGGGAACTATGGCTACACCTTC.

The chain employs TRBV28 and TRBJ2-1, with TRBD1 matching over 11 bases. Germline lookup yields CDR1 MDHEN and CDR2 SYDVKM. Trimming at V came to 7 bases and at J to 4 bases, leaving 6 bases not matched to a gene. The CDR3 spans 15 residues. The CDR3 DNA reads TGTGCCAGCACCACCGGACAGGGGGCTTACAATGAGCAGTTCTTC. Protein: CASTTGQGAYNEQFF.

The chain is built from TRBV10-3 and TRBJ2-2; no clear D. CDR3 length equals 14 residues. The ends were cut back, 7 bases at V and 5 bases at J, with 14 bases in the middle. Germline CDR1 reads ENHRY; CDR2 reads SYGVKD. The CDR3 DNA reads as TGTGCCATCATTTCGGGTCAAGAAACCGGGGAGCTGTTTTTT. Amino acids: CAIISGQETGELFF.

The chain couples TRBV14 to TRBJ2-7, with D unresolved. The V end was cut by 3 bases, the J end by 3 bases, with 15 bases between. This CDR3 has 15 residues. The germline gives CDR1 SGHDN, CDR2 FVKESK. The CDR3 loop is CASSHMTPAHYEQYF. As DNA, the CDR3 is TGTGCCAGCAGCCACATGACACCCGCCCACTACGAGCAGTACTTC.

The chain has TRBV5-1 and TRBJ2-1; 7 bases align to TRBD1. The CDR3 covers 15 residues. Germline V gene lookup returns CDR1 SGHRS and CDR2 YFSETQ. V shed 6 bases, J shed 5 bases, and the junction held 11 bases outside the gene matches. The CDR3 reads CASTIGQAFHNEQFF. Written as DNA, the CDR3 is TGCGCCAGCACCATCGGACAGGCCTTTCACAATGAGCAGTTCTTC. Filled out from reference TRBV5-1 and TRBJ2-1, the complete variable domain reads KAGVTQTPRYLIKTRGQQVTLSCSPISGHRSVSWYQQTPGQGLQFLFEYFSETQRNKGNFPGRFSGRQFSNSRSEMNVSTLELGDSALYLCASTIGQAFHNEQFFGPGTRLTVL.

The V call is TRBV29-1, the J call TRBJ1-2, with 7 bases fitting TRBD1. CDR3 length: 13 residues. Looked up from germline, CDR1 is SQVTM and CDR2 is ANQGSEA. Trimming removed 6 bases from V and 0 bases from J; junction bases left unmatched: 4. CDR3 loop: CSVSTGTNYGYTF. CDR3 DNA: TGCAGCGTCTCGACAGGGACTAACTATGGCTACACCTTC.

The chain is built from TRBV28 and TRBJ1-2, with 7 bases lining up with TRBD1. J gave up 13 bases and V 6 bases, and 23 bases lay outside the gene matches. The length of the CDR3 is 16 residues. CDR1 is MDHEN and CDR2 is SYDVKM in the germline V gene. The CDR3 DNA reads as TGTGCCAGCAGACGCCCCCCCGGGACAGACCATCTCGTAGTCACCTTC. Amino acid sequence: CASRRPPGTDHLVVTF.

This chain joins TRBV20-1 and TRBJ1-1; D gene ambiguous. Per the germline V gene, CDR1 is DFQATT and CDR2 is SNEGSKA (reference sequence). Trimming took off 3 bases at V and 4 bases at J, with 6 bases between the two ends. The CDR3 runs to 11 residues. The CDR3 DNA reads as TGCAGTGCTAGGCCCAGCACTGAAGCTTTCTTT. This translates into CSARPSTEAFF.

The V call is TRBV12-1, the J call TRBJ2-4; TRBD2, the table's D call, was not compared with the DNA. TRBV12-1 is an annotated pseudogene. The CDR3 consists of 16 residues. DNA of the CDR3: TGTGCCAGCAGCCCACTGGGACTAGCGGCTTGGAACATTCAGTACTTC. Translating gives CASSPLGLAAWNIQYF.

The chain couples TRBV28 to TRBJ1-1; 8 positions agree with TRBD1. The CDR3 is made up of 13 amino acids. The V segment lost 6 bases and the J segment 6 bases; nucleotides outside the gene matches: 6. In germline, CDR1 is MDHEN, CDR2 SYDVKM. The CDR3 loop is CASRGQGVAEAFF. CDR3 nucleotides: TGTGCCAGCAGAGGACAGGGAGTCGCTGAAGCTTTCTTT.

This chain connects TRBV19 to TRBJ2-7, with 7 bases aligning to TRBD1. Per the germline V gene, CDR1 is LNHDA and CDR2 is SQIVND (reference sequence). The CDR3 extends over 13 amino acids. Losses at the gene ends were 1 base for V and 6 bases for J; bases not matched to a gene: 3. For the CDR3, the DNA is TGTGCCAGTAGTATAGGACAGGGCGGCGAGCAGTACTTC. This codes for CASSIGQGGEQYF.

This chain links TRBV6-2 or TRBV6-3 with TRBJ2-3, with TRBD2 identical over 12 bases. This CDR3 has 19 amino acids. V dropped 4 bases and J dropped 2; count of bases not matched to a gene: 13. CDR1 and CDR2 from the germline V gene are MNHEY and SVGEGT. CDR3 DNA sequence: TGTGCCAGCAGTTTCCCGTGGGTACTAGCGGGAGGCAACACAGATACGCAGTATTTT. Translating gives CASSFPWVLAGGNTDTQYF.

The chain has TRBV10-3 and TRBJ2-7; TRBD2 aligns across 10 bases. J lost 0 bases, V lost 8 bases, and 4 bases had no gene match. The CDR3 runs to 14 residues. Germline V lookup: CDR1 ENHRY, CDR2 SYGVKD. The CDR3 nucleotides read TGTGCCATCGGCAAGCGGGAGGGCTCCTACGAGCAGTACTTC. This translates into CAIGKREGSYEQYF.

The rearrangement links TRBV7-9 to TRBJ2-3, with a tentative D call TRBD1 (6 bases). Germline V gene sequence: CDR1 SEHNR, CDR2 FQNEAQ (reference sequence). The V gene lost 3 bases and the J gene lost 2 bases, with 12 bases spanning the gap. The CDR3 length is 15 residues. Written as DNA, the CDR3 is TGTGCCAGCAGCTTCCGGACAGACCACACAGATACGCAGTATTTT. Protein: CASSFRTDHTDTQYF. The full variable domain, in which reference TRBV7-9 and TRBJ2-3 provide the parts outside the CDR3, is DTGVSQNPRHKITKRGQNVTFRCDPISEHNRLYWYRQTLGQGPEFLTYFQNEAQLEKSRLLSDRFSAERPKGSFSTLEIQRTEQGDSAMYLCASSFRTDHTDTQYFGPGTRLTVL.

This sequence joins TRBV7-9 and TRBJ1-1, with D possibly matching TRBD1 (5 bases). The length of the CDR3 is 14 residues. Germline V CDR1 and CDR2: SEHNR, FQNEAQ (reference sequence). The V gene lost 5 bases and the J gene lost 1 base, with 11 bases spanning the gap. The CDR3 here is CASSTHTGNTEAFF. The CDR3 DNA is TGTGCCAGCAGCACCCATACAGGGAACACTGAAGCTTTCTTT.

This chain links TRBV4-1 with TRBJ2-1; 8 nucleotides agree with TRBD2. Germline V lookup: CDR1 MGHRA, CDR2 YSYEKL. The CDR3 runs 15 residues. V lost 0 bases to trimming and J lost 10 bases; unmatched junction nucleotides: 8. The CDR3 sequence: CASSQDPGLVWEQFF. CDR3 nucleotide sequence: TGCGCCAGCAGCCAAGACCCGGGACTAGTCTGGGAGCAGTTCTTC.